Below are 3 T cell receptor beta chains sequenced from a single sample in a study of blood T cell repertoires in COVID-19. Sequenced by immunoSEQ multiplex PCR; TCRdb stores in-frame clones only, minus some. Among about 350,000 clones listed, 87% were seen once. Sequenced sample: PBMCs or T cells enriched from blood (not recorded which). These receptors all come from a woman in her twenties or thirties who had recovered from COVID-19.

The chain links TRBV24-1 to TRBJ1-5; 11 positions match TRBD1. V lost 7 bases, J lost 5 bases, and 3 bases stayed unmatched. Germline V gene data show CDR1 as KGHDR and CDR2 as SFDVKD. The CDR3 spans 14 residues. The CDR3 reads CATRGQGVDQPQHF. The CDR3 DNA follows: TGTGCCACCAGGGGACAGGGGGTAGATCAGCCCCAGCATTTT.

The chain combines TRBV7-2 with TRBJ1-2; weak D call: TRBD1 (6 bases). V was cut by 6 bases and J by 5 bases, with 16 bases left in between. Germline values: CDR1 SGHTA, CDR2 FQGNSA. The CDR3 runs 14 residues. The CDR3 DNA sequence: TGTGCCAGCAGACTAAACAGGGACGGTTATGGCTACACCTTC. Its protein is CASRLNRDGYGYTF. Supplemented by reference TRBV7-2 and TRBJ1-2, the full variable domain reads GAGVSQSPSNKVTEKGKDVELRCDPISGHTALYWYRQSLGQGLEFLIYFQGNSAPDKSGLPSDRFSAERTGGSVSTLTIQRTQQEDSAVYLCASRLNRDGYGYTFGSGTRLTVV.

The chain joins TRBV10-3 to TRBJ2-5; D call uncertain. The V end was cut by 10 bases, the J end by 3 bases, with 9 bases between. CDR1 is ENHRY and CDR2 is SYGVKD in the germline V gene. This CDR3 is built from 11 residues. Here the CDR3 DNA reads TGTGCCACCCAAGGAGAAGAGACCCAGTACTTC. Its protein product is CATQGEETQYF.